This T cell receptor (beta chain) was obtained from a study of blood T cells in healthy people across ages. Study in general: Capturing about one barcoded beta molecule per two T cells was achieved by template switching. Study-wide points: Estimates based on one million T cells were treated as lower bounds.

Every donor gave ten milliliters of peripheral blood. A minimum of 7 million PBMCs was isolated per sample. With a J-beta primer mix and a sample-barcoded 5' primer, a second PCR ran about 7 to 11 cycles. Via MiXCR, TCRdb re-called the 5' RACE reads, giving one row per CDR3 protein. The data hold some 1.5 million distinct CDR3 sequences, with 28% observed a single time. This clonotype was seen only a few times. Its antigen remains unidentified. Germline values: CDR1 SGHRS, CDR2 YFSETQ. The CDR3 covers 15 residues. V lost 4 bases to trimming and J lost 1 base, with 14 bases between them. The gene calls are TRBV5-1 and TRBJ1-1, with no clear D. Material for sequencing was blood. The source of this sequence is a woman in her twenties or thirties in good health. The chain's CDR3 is CASSPDGFGNTEAFF. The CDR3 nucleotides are TGCGCCAGCAGCCCGGACGGATTCGGGAACACTGAAGCTTTCTTT.